What follows are 4 T cell receptor beta chains derived from one specimen sequenced in a study of human T cells and chemical hapten exposure. Described time point: patch test 2, 6 weeks after DPC sensitization. Stated treatment: therapeutic diphenylcyclopropenone sensitization with weekly scalp DPC. TCRdb re-called the RACE reads through MiXCR, storing one row per CDR3 protein. The sample shows roughly 380,000 distinct CDR3 sequences, 6% to 7% of them seen only once. The sequenced sample was whole blood, obtained in connection with sensitization to the hapten diphenylcyclopropenone (DPC). These receptor sequences come from a woman aged 18-35 years with alopecia areata. Some clones in this sample may be carry-over from other donors' samples.

The chain is built from TRBV20-1 and TRBJ1-4; D ambiguous. Trimming removed 3 bases from V and 6 bases from J, with 17 bases in between. Germline V lookup: CDR1 DFQATT, CDR2 SNEGSKA (reference sequence). The CDR3 covers 15 residues. Here the CDR3 reads CSASSEYGRDEKLFF. The CDR3 nucleotides read TGCAGTGCTAGCTCTGAATATGGACGGGATGAAAAACTGTTTTTT.

The gene calls are TRBV7-2 and TRBJ2-3; D is unclear. The CDR3 has 15 amino acids. CDR1 is SGHTA, CDR2 FQGNSA, per germline. The V end was cut by 0 bases, the J end by 1 base, with 8 bases between. DNA of the CDR3: TGTGCCAGCAGCTTAGCGGGCCGACGCACAGATACGCAGTATTTT. Amino acids: CASSLAGRRTDTQYF.

The V gene is TRBV5-1, the J gene TRBJ1-6; D unresolved. Germline CDR1 SGHRS, CDR2 YFSETQ. The CDR3 has 14 amino acids. The V gene lost 0 bases and the J gene lost 10 bases, with 11 bases spanning the gap. The CDR3 protein is CASSLGAAISPLHF. In DNA, the CDR3 is TGCGCCAGCAGCTTGGGTGCAGCGATCTCACCCCTCCACTTT.

This clonotype occurred a few times. This chain links TRBV6-2 or TRBV6-3 with TRBJ2-1, with D hard to call. The germline V gene has CDR1 MNHEY and CDR2 SVGEGT. Trimming removed 0 bases at V and 10 bases at J, with 4 bases between. The CDR3 runs to 11 residues. CDR3 protein: CASSYSREQFF. The CDR3, as DNA: TGTGCCAGCAGTTACTCGAGGGAGCAGTTCTTC.